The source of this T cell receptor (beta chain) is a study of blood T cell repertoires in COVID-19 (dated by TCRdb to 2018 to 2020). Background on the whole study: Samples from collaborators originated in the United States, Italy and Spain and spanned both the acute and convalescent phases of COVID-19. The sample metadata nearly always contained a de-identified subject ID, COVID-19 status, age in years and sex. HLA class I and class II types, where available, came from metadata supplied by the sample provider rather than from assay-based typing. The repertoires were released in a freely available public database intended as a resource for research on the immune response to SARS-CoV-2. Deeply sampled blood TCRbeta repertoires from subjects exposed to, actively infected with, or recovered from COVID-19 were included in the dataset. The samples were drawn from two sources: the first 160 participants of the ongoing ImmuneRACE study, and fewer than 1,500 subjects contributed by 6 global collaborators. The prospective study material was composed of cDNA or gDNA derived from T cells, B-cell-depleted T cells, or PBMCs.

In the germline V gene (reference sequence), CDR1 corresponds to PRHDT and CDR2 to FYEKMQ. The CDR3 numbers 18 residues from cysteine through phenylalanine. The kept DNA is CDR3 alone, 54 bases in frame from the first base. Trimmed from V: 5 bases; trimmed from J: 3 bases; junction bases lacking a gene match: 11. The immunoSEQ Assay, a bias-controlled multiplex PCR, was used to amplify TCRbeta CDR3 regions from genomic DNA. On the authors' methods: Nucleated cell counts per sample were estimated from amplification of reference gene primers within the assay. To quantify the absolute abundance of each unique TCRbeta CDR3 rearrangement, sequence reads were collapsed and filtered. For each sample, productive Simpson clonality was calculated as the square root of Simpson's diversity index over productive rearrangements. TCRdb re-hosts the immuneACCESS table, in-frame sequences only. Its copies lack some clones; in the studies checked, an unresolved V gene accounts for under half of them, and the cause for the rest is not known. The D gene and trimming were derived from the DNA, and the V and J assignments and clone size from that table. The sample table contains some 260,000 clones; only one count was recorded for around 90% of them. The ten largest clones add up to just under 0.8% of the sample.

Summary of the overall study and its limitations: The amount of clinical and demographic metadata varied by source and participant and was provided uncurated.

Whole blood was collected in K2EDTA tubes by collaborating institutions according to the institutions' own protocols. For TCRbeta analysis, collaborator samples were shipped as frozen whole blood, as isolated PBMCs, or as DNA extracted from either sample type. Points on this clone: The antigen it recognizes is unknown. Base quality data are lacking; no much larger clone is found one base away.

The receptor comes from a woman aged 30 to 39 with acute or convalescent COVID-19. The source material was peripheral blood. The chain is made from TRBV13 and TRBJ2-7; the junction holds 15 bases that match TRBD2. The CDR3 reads CASSRGLAGGDLLYEQYF. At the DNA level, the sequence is TGTGCCAGCAGCCGCGGACTAGCGGGAGGGGACCTTCTCTACGAGCAGTACTTC.